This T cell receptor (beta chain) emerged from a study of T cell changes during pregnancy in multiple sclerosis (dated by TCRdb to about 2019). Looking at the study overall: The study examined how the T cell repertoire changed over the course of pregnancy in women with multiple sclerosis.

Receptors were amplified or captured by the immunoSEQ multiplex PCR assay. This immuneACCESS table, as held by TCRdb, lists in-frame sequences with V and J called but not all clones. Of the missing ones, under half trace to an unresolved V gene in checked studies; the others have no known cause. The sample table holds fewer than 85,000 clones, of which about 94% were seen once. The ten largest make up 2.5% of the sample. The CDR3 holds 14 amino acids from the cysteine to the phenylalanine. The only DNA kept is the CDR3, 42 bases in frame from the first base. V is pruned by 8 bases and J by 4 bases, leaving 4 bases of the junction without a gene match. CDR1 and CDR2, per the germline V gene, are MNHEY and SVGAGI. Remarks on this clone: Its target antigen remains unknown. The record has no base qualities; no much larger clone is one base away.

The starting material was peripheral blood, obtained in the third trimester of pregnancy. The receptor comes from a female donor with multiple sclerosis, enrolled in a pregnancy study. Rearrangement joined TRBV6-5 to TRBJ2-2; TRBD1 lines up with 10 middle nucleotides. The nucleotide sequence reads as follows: TGTGCCAGCTCGCGGGACAGGGGCACCGGGGAGCTGTTTTTT. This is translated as CASSRDRGTGELFF.